These T cell receptor beta chains were read from a single sample in a study of identical twins. In TCRdb, the 5' RACE reads were re-called with MiXCR into one record per CDR3 protein. This repertoire shows under 300,000 distinct CDR3 sequences, over 12% found once; its top ten account for 8.8%. The sample taken for sequencing was memory (CD45RO+) T cells sorted from blood. These TCRs come from a woman aged 18 to 35 in good health. Both conserved end residues are part of each CDR3. D genes are given only for firm matches. Some rows have no size entry. The others give once, few or many, or a class for an expanded clone.

j_call: TRBJ2-2
clone_size: .
v_call: TRBV7-2
d_call: .
cdr3_aa: CASCLLVVSRELFF
cdr3_nt: TGTGCCAGCTGCTTACTAGTAGTTTCTAGGGAGCTGTTTTTT

j_call: TRBJ2-1
clone_size: .
v_call: TRBV20-1
d_call: .
cdr3_aa: CCARDIFGADAYNEQFF
cdr3_nt: TGCTGTGCTAGAGATATATTCGGAGCGGATGCCTACAATGAGCAGTTCTTC

j_call: TRBJ2-1
clone_size: many
v_call: TRBV15
d_call: .
cdr3_aa: CATSTDGYNEQFF
cdr3_nt: TGTGCCACCAGCACGGACGGATACAATGAGCAGTTCTTC

j_call: TRBJ2-1
clone_size: .
v_call: TRBV7-6
d_call: .
cdr3_aa: CASSLPFDEQFF
cdr3_nt: TGTGCCAGCAGCTTACCGTTCGATGAGCAGTTCTTC

j_call: TRBJ1-1
clone_size: few
v_call: TRBV20-1
d_call: .
cdr3_aa: CSAHYPSTNTEAFF
cdr3_nt: TGCAGTGCTCATTATCCGAGTACGAACACTGAAGCTTTCTTT

j_call: TRBJ2-7
clone_size: .
v_call: TRBV27
d_call: TRBD1
cdr3_aa: CASSSTGTGAYEQYF
cdr3_nt: TGTGCCAGCAGTTCCACCGGGACAGGGGCCTACGAGCAGTACTTC

j_call: TRBJ2-7
clone_size: few
v_call: TRBV20-1
d_call: .
cdr3_aa: CSAREGPGNYEQYF
cdr3_nt: TGCAGTGCTAGAGAGGGGCCGGGGAACTACGAGCAGTACTTC

j_call: TRBJ1-3
clone_size: .
v_call: TRBV4-1
d_call: .
cdr3_aa: CASSQGSVSGNTIYF
cdr3_nt: TGCGCCAGCAGCCAGGGGTCGGTCTCTGGAAACACCATATATTTT

j_call: TRBJ2-7
clone_size: .
v_call: TRBV3-1
d_call: .
cdr3_aa: CASSQRILGYEQYF
cdr3_nt: TGTGCCAGCAGCCAAAGGATATTAGGATACGAGCAGTACTTC

j_call: TRBJ2-3
clone_size: few
v_call: TRBV11-2
d_call: .
cdr3_aa: CASSSISTDTQYF
cdr3_nt: TGTGCCAGCAGCTCGATTAGCACAGATACGCAGTATTTT

j_call: TRBJ2-3
clone_size: .
v_call: TRBV20-1
d_call: TRBD2
cdr3_aa: CSASGGANTQYF
cdr3_nt: TGCAGTGCTAGCGGGGGGGCAAATACGCAGTATTTT

j_call: TRBJ2-7
clone_size: .
v_call: TRBV2
d_call: TRBD2
cdr3_aa: CASSLKRGPSYEQYF
cdr3_nt: TGTGCCAGCAGCCTGAAGCGGGGGCCCTCCTACGAGCAGTACTTC

j_call: TRBJ1-3
clone_size: few
v_call: TRBV27
d_call: TRBD1
cdr3_aa: CASRGTGSGNTIYF
cdr3_nt: TGTGCCAGCAGGGGGACAGGCTCTGGAAACACCATATATTTT

j_call: TRBJ1-1
clone_size: many
v_call: TRBV20-1
d_call: .
cdr3_aa: CSAREPISVGRFSEAFF
cdr3_nt: TGCAGTGCTAGAGAGCCCATCTCCGTCGGTCGATTTTCTGAAGCTTTCTTT

j_call: TRBJ2-7
clone_size: many
v_call: TRBV6-2/TRBV6-3
d_call: TRBD2
cdr3_aa: CASSYTIYGLAGGYEQYF
cdr3_nt: TGTGCCAGCAGTTATACGATCTACGGACTAGCGGGAGGCTACGAGCAGTACTTC

j_call: TRBJ2-7
clone_size: .
v_call: TRBV6-6
d_call: .
cdr3_aa: CASSHPWGSEQYF
cdr3_nt: TGTGCCAGCAGCCACCCGTGGGGGAGCGAGCAGTACTTC

j_call: TRBJ2-5
clone_size: .
v_call: TRBV20-1
d_call: .
cdr3_aa: CSATGRFQETQYF
cdr3_nt: TGCAGTGCTACGGGACGCTTCCAAGAGACCCAGTACTTC

j_call: TRBJ2-1
clone_size: .
v_call: TRBV3-1
d_call: .
cdr3_aa: CASSQDLSGIEQFF
cdr3_nt: TGTGCCAGCAGCCAAGATCTATCGGGGATTGAGCAGTTCTTC

j_call: TRBJ1-4
clone_size: few
v_call: TRBV29-1
d_call: .
cdr3_aa: CSGGQTNEKLFF
cdr3_nt: TGCAGCGGAGGACAGACAAATGAAAAACTGTTTTTT

j_call: TRBJ2-1
clone_size: few
v_call: TRBV9
d_call: TRBD2
cdr3_aa: CASSSRGSGGAAYNEQFF
cdr3_nt: TGTGCCAGCAGCTCCCGCGGAAGCGGGGGGGCCGCCTACAATGAGCAGTTCTTC

j_call: TRBJ1-5
clone_size: .
v_call: TRBV9
d_call: .
cdr3_aa: CASSVGGQGNQPQHF
cdr3_nt: TGTGCCAGCAGCGTAGGTGGGCAGGGGAATCAGCCCCAGCATTTT

j_call: TRBJ2-2
clone_size: once
v_call: TRBV12-3/TRBV12-4
d_call: .
cdr3_aa: CAISLAVPSVRVGELFF
cdr3_nt: TGTGCCATCAGTTTAGCAGTTCCTAGCGTGAGGGTCGGGGAGCTGTTTTTT

j_call: TRBJ1-5
clone_size: .
v_call: TRBV29-1
d_call: .
cdr3_aa: CSVTDDVQPQHF
cdr3_nt: TGCAGCGTCACGGATGACGTTCAGCCCCAGCATTTT

j_call: TRBJ2-2
clone_size: .
v_call: TRBV19
d_call: .
cdr3_aa: CASSIGKAGELFF
cdr3_nt: TGTGCCAGTAGTATAGGAAAAGCCGGGGAGCTGTTTTTT

j_call: TRBJ2-7
clone_size: few
v_call: TRBV27
d_call: .
cdr3_aa: CASSLKTTLREQYF
cdr3_nt: TGTGCCAGCAGTTTGAAGACCACCTTGAGGGAGCAGTACTTC

j_call: TRBJ2-3
clone_size: many
v_call: TRBV6-1
d_call: TRBD1
cdr3_aa: CASSRGTGISDTQYF
cdr3_nt: TGTGCCAGCAGTAGAGGGACAGGGATTTCAGATACGCAGTATTTT

j_call: TRBJ2-3
clone_size: many
v_call: TRBV11-2
d_call: TRBD2
cdr3_aa: CASSDGLAGAATQYF
cdr3_nt: TGTGCCAGCAGCGACGGACTAGCGGGAGCAGCTACGCAGTATTTT

j_call: TRBJ2-5
clone_size: .
v_call: TRBV12-3/TRBV12-4
d_call: .
cdr3_aa: CASLSGETQYF
cdr3_nt: TGTGCCAGCCTTTCGGGGGAGACCCAGTACTTC

j_call: TRBJ2-2
clone_size: many
v_call: TRBV24-1
d_call: TRBD1
cdr3_aa: CATRQGDTGELFF
cdr3_nt: TGTGCCACGAGACAGGGGGACACCGGGGAGCTGTTTTTT

j_call: TRBJ2-7
clone_size: .
v_call: TRBV5-1
d_call: .
cdr3_aa: CASSSQGRSYEQYF
cdr3_nt: TGCGCCAGCAGCTCCCAGGGTAGATCCTACGAGCAGTACTTC

j_call: TRBJ2-3
clone_size: many
v_call: TRBV29-1
d_call: TRBD1
cdr3_aa: CSVAGTGGTDTQYF
cdr3_nt: TGCAGCGTTGCCGGGACAGGGGGCACAGATACGCAGTATTTT

j_call: TRBJ2-1
clone_size: .
v_call: TRBV12-3/TRBV12-4
d_call: TRBD1
cdr3_aa: CASTWDRANEQFF
cdr3_nt: TGTGCCAGCACCTGGGACAGGGCCAATGAGCAGTTCTTC

j_call: TRBJ2-4
clone_size: many
v_call: TRBV20-1
d_call: .
cdr3_aa: CSAGRQGLLGNIQYF
cdr3_nt: TGCAGTGCCGGCCGACAGGGACTTCTCGGAAACATTCAGTACTTC

j_call: TRBJ2-1
clone_size: once
v_call: TRBV4-1
d_call: .
cdr3_aa: CASSQVNLMVYNEQFF
cdr3_nt: TGCGCCAGCAGCCAGGTGAACTTGATGGTTTACAATGAGCAGTTCTTC

j_call: TRBJ1-1
clone_size: many
v_call: TRBV2
d_call: .
cdr3_aa: CASIDRRSEAFF
cdr3_nt: TGTGCCAGCATCGACAGGCGATCTGAAGCTTTCTTT

j_call: TRBJ2-5
clone_size: many
v_call: TRBV7-9
d_call: .
cdr3_aa: CASSFGHLGETQYF
cdr3_nt: TGTGCCAGCAGCTTTGGGCATTTGGGGGAGACCCAGTACTTC

j_call: TRBJ1-5
clone_size: few
v_call: TRBV20-1
d_call: .
cdr3_aa: CSATATINQPQHF
cdr3_nt: TGCAGTGCTACGGCTACCATTAATCAGCCCCAGCATTTT

j_call: TRBJ2-3
clone_size: .
v_call: TRBV20-1
d_call: .
cdr3_aa: CSAQRAGASTDTQYF
cdr3_nt: TGCAGTGCCCAGAGAGCCGGGGCTAGCACAGATACGCAGTATTTT

j_call: TRBJ2-1
clone_size: few
v_call: TRBV3-1
d_call: .
cdr3_aa: CASSQGGARSSHEQFF
cdr3_nt: TGTGCCAGCAGCCAAGGCGGGGCTCGCAGCTCCCATGAGCAGTTCTTC

j_call: TRBJ2-1
clone_size: .
v_call: TRBV20-1
d_call: .
cdr3_aa: CSASLGAYNEQFF
cdr3_nt: TGCAGTGCTAGCCTGGGGGCGTACAATGAGCAGTTCTTC

j_call: TRBJ2-7
clone_size: .
v_call: TRBV20-1
d_call: .
cdr3_aa: CSATTSEGGALF
cdr3_nt: TGCAGTGCTACCACTTCGGAGGGTGGGGCTCTTTTC

j_call: TRBJ2-2
clone_size: few
v_call: TRBV6-2/TRBV6-3
d_call: .
cdr3_aa: CASSYRRERRAGELFF
cdr3_nt: TGTGCCAGCAGTTACCGCCGGGAGAGAAGGGCCGGGGAGCTGTTTTTT

j_call: TRBJ2-1
clone_size: few
v_call: TRBV20-1
d_call: TRBD2
cdr3_aa: CSASTTRTSKGNEQFF
cdr3_nt: TGCAGTGCTAGTACTACCCGGACTAGCAAGGGGAATGAGCAGTTCTTC

j_call: TRBJ2-5
clone_size: .
v_call: TRBV7-2
d_call: .
cdr3_aa: CASSFQAGGETQYF
cdr3_nt: TGTGCCAGCAGTTTCCAAGCGGGTGGGGAGACCCAGTACTTC

j_call: TRBJ2-5
clone_size: .
v_call: TRBV7-9
d_call: TRBD1
cdr3_aa: CASSLSYRGTTQETQYF
cdr3_nt: TGTGCCAGCAGCCTCTCCTACAGGGGGACAACCCAAGAGACCCAGTACTTC

j_call: TRBJ2-5
clone_size: few
v_call: TRBV20-1
d_call: .
cdr3_aa: CSARGTFQETQYF
cdr3_nt: TGCAGTGCTAGAGGGACTTTCCAAGAGACCCAGTACTTC

j_call: TRBJ1-4
clone_size: few
v_call: TRBV2
d_call: .
cdr3_aa: CAGGQGPSGEKLFF
cdr3_nt: TGTGCCGGGGGTCAGGGCCCCTCGGGTGAAAAACTGTTTTTT

j_call: TRBJ2-7
clone_size: few
v_call: TRBV5-6
d_call: TRBD1
cdr3_aa: CASSLADRVYEQYF
cdr3_nt: TGTGCCAGCAGCTTGGCCGACAGGGTCTACGAGCAGTACTTC

j_call: TRBJ1-2
clone_size: many
v_call: TRBV20-1
d_call: .
cdr3_aa: CSARPTGSYGYGYTF
cdr3_nt: TGCAGTGCTAGACCCACAGGGAGTTATGGCTATGGCTACACCTTC

j_call: TRBJ2-1
clone_size: few
v_call: TRBV6-5
d_call: TRBD2
cdr3_aa: CASRWGGGNEQFF
cdr3_nt: TGTGCCAGCCGTTGGGGGGGGGGAAATGAGCAGTTCTTC

j_call: TRBJ2-1
clone_size: many
v_call: TRBV5-1
d_call: .
cdr3_aa: CASSLVAGSSYNEQFF
cdr3_nt: TGCGCCAGCAGCTTGGTGGCAGGGAGCTCCTACAATGAGCAGTTCTTC

j_call: TRBJ2-1
clone_size: few
v_call: TRBV9
d_call: .
cdr3_aa: CASSVAREQFF
cdr3_nt: TGTGCCAGCAGCGTAGCAAGGGAGCAGTTCTTC

j_call: TRBJ1-2
clone_size: few
v_call: TRBV3-1
d_call: TRBD1
cdr3_aa: CASSQEGTGKSNGYTF
cdr3_nt: TGTGCCAGCAGCCAAGAAGGGACAGGGAAGAGCAATGGCTACACCTTC

j_call: TRBJ2-7
clone_size: .
v_call: TRBV20-1
d_call: TRBD2
cdr3_aa: CSARDRGTSGGLTSYEQYF
cdr3_nt: TGCAGTGCTAGAGATCGGGGGACTAGCGGGGGCCTTACCTCCTACGAGCAGTACTTC

j_call: TRBJ1-4
clone_size: many
v_call: TRBV6-6
d_call: .
cdr3_aa: CASSPASEKLFF
cdr3_nt: TGTGCCAGCAGCCCGGCGAGTGAAAAACTGTTTTTT

j_call: TRBJ1-6
clone_size: many
v_call: TRBV20-1
d_call: .
cdr3_aa: CSAGRAPNSPLHF
cdr3_nt: TGCAGTGCAGGGAGGGCCCCTAATTCACCCCTCCACTTT

j_call: TRBJ2-5
clone_size: few
v_call: TRBV20-1
d_call: TRBD2
cdr3_aa: CSASLRGGNQETQYF
cdr3_nt: TGCAGTGCTAGTTTGCGGGGGGGCAACCAAGAGACCCAGTACTTC

j_call: TRBJ2-5
clone_size: many
v_call: TRBV18
d_call: TRBD2
cdr3_aa: CASSPLGGDPETQYF
cdr3_nt: TGTGCCAGCTCACCGTTGGGAGGGGACCCAGAGACCCAGTACTTC

j_call: TRBJ2-7
clone_size: many
v_call: TRBV6-1
d_call: TRBD2
cdr3_aa: CASSERERGNTVQYF
cdr3_nt: TGTGCCAGCAGTGAAAGGGAGCGGGGGAATACGGTGCAGTACTTC

j_call: TRBJ2-7
clone_size: many
v_call: TRBV6-2/TRBV6-3
d_call: .
cdr3_aa: CASTRGTREQYF
cdr3_nt: TGTGCCAGCACCCGAGGGACGCGGGAGCAGTACTTC